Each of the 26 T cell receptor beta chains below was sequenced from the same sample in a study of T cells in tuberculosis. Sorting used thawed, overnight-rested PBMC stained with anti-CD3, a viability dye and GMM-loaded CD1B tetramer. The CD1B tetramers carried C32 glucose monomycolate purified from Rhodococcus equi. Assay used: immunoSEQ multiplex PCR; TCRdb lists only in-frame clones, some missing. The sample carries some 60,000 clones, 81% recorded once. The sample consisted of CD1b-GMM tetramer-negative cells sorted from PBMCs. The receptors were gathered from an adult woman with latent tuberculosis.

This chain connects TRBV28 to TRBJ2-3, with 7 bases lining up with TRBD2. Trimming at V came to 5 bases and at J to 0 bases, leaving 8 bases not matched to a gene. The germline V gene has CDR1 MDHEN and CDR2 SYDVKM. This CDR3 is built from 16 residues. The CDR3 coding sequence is TGTGCCAGCAGTGACTTTGCGGGAGTAAGCACAGATACGCAGTATTTT. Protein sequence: CASSDFAGVSTDTQYF.

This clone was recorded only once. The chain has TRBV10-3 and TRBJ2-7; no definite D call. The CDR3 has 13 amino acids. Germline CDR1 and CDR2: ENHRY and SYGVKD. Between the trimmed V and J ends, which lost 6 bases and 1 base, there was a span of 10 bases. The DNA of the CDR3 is TGTGCCATCAGCCGCGGCGGTTCCTACGAGCAGTACTTC. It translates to CAISRGGSYEQYF.

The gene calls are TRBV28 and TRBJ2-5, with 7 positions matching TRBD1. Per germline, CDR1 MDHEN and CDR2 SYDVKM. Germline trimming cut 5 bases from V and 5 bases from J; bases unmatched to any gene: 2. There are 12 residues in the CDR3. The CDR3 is CASSRGPETQYF. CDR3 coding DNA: TGTGCCAGCAGTAGGGGGCCGGAGACCCAGTACTTC.

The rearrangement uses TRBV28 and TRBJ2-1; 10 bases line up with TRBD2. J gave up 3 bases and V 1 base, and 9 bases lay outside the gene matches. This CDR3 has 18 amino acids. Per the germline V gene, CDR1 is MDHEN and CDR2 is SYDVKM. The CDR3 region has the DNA TGTGCCAGCAGTTTATCACTAGCGGGGCCCTTTGTCTACAATGAGCAGTTCTTC. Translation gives CASSLSLAGPFVYNEQFF.

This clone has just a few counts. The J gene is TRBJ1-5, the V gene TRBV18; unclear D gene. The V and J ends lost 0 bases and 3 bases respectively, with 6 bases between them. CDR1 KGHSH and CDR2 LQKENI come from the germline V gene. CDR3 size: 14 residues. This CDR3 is CASSPPTANQPQHF. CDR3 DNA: TGTGCCAGCTCACCACCAACAGCCAATCAGCCCCAGCATTTT.

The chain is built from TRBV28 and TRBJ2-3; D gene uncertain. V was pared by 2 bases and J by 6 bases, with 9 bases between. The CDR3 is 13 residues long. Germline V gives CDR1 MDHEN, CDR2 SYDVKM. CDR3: CASSLNTPDTQYF. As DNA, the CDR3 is TGTGCCAGCAGTTTAAACACCCCCGATACGCAGTATTTT.

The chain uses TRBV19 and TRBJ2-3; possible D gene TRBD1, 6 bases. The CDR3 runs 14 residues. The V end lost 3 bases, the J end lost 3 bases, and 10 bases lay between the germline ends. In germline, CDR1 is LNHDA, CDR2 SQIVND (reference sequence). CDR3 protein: CASSIDRSTDTQYF. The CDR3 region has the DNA TGTGCCAGTAGTATTGACAGGTCTACAGATACGCAGTATTTT.

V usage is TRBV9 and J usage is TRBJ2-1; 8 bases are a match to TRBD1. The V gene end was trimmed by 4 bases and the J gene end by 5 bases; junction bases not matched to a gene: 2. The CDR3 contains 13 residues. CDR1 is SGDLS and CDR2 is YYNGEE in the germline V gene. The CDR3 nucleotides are TGTGCCAGCAGCTTGGACAGGGACAATGAGCAGTTCTTC. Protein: CASSLDRDNEQFF.

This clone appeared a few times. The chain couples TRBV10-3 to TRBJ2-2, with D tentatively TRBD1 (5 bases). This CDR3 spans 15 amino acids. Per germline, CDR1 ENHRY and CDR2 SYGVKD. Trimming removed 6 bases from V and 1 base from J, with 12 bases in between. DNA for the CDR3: TGTGCCATCAGACCCTCCGGACAGAACACCGGGGAGCTGTTTTTT. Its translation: CAIRPSGQNTGELFF.

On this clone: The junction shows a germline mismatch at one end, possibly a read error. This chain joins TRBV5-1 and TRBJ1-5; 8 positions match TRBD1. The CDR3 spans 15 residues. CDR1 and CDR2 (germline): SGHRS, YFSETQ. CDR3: CASSPEGTGNQAQHF. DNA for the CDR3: TGCGCCAGCAGCCCGGAGGGGACAGGCAATCAGGCCCAGCATTTT.

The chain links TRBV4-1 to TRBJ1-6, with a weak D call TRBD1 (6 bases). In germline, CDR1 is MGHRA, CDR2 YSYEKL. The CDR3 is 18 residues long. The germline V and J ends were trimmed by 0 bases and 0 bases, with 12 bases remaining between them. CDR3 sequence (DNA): TGCGCCAGCAGCCAAGATCCAACAGGGAGCTCCTATAATTCACCCCTCCACTTT. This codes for CASSQDPTGSSYNSPLHF.

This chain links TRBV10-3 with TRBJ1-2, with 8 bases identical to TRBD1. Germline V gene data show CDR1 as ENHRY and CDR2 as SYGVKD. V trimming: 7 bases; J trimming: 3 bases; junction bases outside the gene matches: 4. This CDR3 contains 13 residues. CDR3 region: CAIKQGDDYGYTF. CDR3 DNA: TGTGCCATCAAACAGGGGGATGACTATGGCTACACCTTC.

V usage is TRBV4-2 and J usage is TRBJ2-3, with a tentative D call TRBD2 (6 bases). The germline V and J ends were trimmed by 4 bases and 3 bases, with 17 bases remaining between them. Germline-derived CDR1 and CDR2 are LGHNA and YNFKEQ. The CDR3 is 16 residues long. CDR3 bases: TGTGCCAGCAGCCTTAACCAAGGGCTAGCGACAGATACGCAGTATTTT. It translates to CASSLNQGLATDTQYF.

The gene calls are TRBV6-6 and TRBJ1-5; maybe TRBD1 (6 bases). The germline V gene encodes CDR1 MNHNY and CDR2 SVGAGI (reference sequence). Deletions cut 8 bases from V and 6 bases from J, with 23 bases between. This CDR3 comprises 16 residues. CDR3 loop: CASEERMRGNFQPQHF. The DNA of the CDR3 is TGTGCCAGCGAGGAGCGTATGAGGGGGAACTTTCAGCCCCAGCATTTT.

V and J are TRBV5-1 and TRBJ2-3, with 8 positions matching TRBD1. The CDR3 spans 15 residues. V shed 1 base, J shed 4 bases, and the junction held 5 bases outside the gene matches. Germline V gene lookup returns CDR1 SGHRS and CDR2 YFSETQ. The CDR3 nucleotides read TGCGCCAGCAGCTTGAGGCAGGGGGCATCAGATACGCAGTATTTT. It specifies CASSLRQGASDTQYF.

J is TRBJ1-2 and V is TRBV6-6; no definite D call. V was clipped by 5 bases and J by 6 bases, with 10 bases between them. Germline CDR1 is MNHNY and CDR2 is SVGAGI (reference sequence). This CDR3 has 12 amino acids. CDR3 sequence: CASSGGWDGYTF. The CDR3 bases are TGTGCCAGCAGTGGCGGATGGGATGGCTACACCTTC.

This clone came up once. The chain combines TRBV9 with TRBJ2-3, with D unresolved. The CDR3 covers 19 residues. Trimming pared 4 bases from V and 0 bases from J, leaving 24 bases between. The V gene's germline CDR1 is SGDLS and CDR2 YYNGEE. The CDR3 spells CASSPSLGGTPTSTDTQYF. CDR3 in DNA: TGTGCCAGCAGCCCCTCCCTTGGCGGAACTCCCACTAGCACAGATACGCAGTATTTT.

This CDR3 reads CASSSGGLNYGYTF. The CDR3 coding sequence is TGTGCCAGCAGTTCAGGGGGATTAAACTATGGCTACACCTTC. This chain joins TRBV27 and TRBJ1-2; 7 bases are a match to TRBD1. Losses at the gene ends were 4 bases for V and 2 bases for J; bases not matched to a gene: 4. CDR3 length: 14 amino acids. CDR1 and CDR2 (germline): MNHEY, SMNVEV (reference sequence).

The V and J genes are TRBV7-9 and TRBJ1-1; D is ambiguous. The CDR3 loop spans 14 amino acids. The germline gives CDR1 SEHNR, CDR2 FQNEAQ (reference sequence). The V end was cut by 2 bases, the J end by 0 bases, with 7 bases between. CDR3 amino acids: CASSLIAMNTEAFF. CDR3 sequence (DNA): TGTGCCAGCAGCTTAATAGCAATGAACACTGAAGCTTTCTTT.

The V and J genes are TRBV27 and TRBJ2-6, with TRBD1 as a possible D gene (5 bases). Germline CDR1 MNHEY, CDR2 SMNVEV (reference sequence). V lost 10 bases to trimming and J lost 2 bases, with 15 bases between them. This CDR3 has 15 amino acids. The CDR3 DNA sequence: TGTGCCACTCTCAGCCAGGGCGCTGGGGCCAACGTCCTGACTTTC. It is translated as CATLSQGAGANVLTF.

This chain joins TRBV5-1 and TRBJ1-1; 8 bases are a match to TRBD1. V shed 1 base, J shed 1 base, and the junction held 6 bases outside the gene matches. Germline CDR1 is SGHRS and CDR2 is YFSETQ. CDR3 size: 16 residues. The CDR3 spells CASSLFGTGRNTEAFF. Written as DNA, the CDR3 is TGCGCCAGCAGCTTGTTCGGGACAGGCCGGAACACTGAAGCTTTCTTT.

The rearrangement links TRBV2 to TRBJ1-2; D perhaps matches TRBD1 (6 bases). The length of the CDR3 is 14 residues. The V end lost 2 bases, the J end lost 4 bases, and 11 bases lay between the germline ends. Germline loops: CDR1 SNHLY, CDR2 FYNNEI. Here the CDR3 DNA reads TGTGCCAGCAGTGAATTAGGGGGAGTCTATGGCTACACCTTC. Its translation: CASSELGGVYGYTF. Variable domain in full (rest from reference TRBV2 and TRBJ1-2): EPEVTQTPSHQVTQMGQEVILRCVPISNHLYFYWYRQILGQKVEFLVSFYNNEISEKSEIFDDQFSVERPDGSNFTLKIRSTKLEDSAMYFCASSELGGVYGYTFGSGTRLTVV.

CDR3 loop: CASRESKLAGGEGETQYF. Here the CDR3 DNA reads TGTGCCAGCAGGGAATCCAAATTAGCGGGAGGGGAGGGAGAGACCCAGTACTTC. The chain employs TRBV27 and TRBJ2-5; 11 nucleotides agree with TRBD2. V gave up 6 bases and J gave up 4 bases; unmatched junction bases: 16. Germline lookup yields CDR1 MNHEY and CDR2 SMNVEV (reference sequence). CDR3 length: 18 residues.

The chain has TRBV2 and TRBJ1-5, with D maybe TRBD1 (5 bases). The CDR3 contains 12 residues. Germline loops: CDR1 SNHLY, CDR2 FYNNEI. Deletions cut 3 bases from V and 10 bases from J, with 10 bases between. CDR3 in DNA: TGTGCCAGCAGTGAGGACACCAACCCCCAGCATTTT. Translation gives CASSEDTNPQHF.

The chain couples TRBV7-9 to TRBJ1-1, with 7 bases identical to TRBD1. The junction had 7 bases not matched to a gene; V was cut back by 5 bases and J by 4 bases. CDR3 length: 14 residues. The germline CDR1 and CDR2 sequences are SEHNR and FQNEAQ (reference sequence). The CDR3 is CASSEGGAGTEAFF. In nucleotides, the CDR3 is TGTGCCAGCAGCGAAGGGGGCGCGGGCACTGAAGCTTTCTTT.

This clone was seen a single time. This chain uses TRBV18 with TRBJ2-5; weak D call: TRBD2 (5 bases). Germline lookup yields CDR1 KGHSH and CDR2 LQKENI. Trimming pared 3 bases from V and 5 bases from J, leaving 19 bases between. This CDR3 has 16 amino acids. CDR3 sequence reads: CASSPALAGVGETQYF. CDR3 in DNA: TGTGCCAGCTCACCCGCCCTAGCCGGGGTCGGGGAGACCCAGTACTTC.